These 10 T cell receptor beta chains were sequenced from one sample in a study of blood T cell repertoires in COVID-19. Libraries were prepared by immunoSEQ multiplex PCR; TCRdb keeps only in-frame clonotypes and omits some of them. The sample includes 15,000 to 20,000 clones, roughly 75% of them seen just once. Specimen: peripheral blood. These receptors were collected from a man aged 55-75 years with active or convalescent COVID-19.

The chain links TRBV4-1 to TRBJ2-7, with a possible D match to TRBD2 (5 bases). Germline CDR1 and CDR2: MGHRA and YSYEKL. There are 13 residues in the CDR3. V lost 1 base and J lost 7, with 11 bases in between. The CDR3, as DNA: TGCGCCAGCAGCCAAGGGAGGACGCGAGAGCAGTACTTC. Its protein product is CASSQGRTREQYF.

This clone appeared a single time. The chain links TRBV21-1 to TRBJ2-4; the table gives TRBD2 as D, unverified against the DNA. TRBV21-1 is tagged as a pseudogene. This CDR3 comprises 16 residues. CDR3 DNA: TGTGCCAGCAGCAAGAGGTCCCGGTGGGCCAAAAACATTCAGTACTTC. It specifies CASSKRSRWAKNIQYF.

The CDR3 coding sequence is TGTGCCAGTAGTATCTCAGGGGGAACCGGGGAGCTGTTTTTT. Translation gives CASSISGGTGELFF. The chain joins TRBV19 to TRBJ2-2; 7 bases align to TRBD1. Germline assignment: CDR1 LNHDA and CDR2 SQIVND (reference sequence). Losses at the gene ends were 3 bases for V and 5 bases for J; bases not matched to a gene: 3. The length of the CDR3 is 14 residues.

The chain combines TRBV24-1 with TRBJ1-4; 7 nucleotides agree with TRBD1. Per germline, CDR1 KGHDR and CDR2 SFDVKD. V was clipped by 3 bases and J by 8 bases; unmatched bases: 5. The CDR3 runs to 14 residues. CDR3 DNA sequence: TGTGCCACCAGTGATGAGGGGGCCGAGGAAAAACTGTTTTTT. Protein product: CATSDEGAEEKLFF.

The chain has TRBV6-5 and TRBJ2-1, with D perhaps matching TRBD2 (5 bases). Germline-derived CDR1 and CDR2 are MNHEY and SVGAGI. The CDR3 is made up of 13 amino acids. V was cut by 7 bases and J by 9 bases, with 16 bases left in between. The CDR3 DNA reads as TGTGCCAGCAACGAGGAGGAGACAAGTGAGCAGTTCTTC. Translating it yields CASNEEETSEQFF.

The CDR3 loop reads CSLSAASGTNEQFF. CDR3 coding DNA: TGCAGCCTGTCGGCGGCTAGCGGGACCAATGAGCAGTTCTTC. The chain joins TRBV29-1 to TRBJ2-1; 9 positions agree with TRBD2. V shed 8 bases and J 6 bases; nucleotides not matched to a gene: 11. Looked up from germline, CDR1 is SQVTM and CDR2 is ANQGSEA. The CDR3 consists of 14 residues.

The genes are TRBV19 and TRBJ2-3; 14 bases fit TRBD2. This CDR3 has 16 residues. CDR1 is LNHDA, CDR2 SQIVND, per germline (reference sequence). The junction had 5 bases not matched to a gene; V was cut back by 4 bases and J by 5 bases. CDR3 region: CASSTGLAGGRDTQYF. The CDR3 DNA reads as TGTGCCAGTAGTACCGGACTAGCGGGGGGAAGAGATACGCAGTATTTT.

The table lists this clone with a count of one. This rearrangement joins TRBV5-1 to TRBJ2-5; 10 nucleotides line up with TRBD1. The CDR3 sequence is 15 residues long. Germline CDR1 and CDR2: SGHRS and YFSETQ. The trim removed 0 bases at V and 7 bases at J, leaving 6 bases unmatched. The CDR3 DNA sequence: TGCGCCAGCAGCTTGGTCGACAGGGGGCAGTGGACCCAGTACTTC. Translated: CASSLVDRGQWTQYF.

The genes are TRBV5-1 and TRBJ2-7; 13 bases fit TRBD2. The CDR3 has 18 amino acids. Losses at the gene ends were 2 bases for V and 1 base for J; bases not matched to a gene: 9. Per the germline V gene, CDR1 is SGHRS and CDR2 is YFSETQ. CDR3 in amino acids: CASSFQPRTSGGSYEQYF. The DNA for the CDR3 is TGCGCCAGCAGCTTCCAACCCCGGACTAGCGGGGGTTCCTACGAGCAGTACTTC. Supplemented by reference TRBV5-1 and TRBJ2-7, the full variable domain reads KAGVTQTPRYLIKTRGQQVTLSCSPISGHRSVSWYQQTPGQGLQFLFEYFSETQRNKGNFPGRFSGRQFSNSRSEMNVSTLELGDSALYLCASSFQPRTSGGSYEQYFGPGTRLTVT.

The genes are TRBV2 and TRBJ2-1; TRBD2 matches at 14 bases. This CDR3 comprises 15 residues. V trimming: 9 bases; J trimming: 5 bases; junction bases outside the gene matches: 6. Per germline, CDR1 SNHLY and CDR2 FYNNEI. CDR3: CASRGLAGDHNEQFF. The CDR3 DNA sequence: TGTGCCAGTCGGGGACTAGCGGGGGACCACAATGAGCAGTTCTTC.